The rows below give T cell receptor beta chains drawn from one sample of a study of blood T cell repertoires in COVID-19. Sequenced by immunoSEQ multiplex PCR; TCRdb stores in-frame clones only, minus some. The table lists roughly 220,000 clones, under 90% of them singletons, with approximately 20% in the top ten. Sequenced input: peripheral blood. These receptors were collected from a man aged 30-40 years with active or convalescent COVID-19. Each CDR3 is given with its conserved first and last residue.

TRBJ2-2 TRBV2 CASSVSWGLGGELFF
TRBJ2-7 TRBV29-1 CSVSTGGREQYF
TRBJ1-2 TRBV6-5 CASSYALGGRGYTF
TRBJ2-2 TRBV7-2 CADGGRGHTGELFF
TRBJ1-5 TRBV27 CASSLRGNQPQHF
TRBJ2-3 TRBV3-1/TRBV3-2 CASTRTSGTDTQYF
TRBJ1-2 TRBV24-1 CATSAVGDYGYTF
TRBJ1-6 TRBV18 CASSPNRDSPLHF
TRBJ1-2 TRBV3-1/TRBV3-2 CASGTGGGRWATF
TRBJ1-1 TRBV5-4 CASSFSMNTEAFF
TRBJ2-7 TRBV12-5 CASGLVPTGGEGVYEQYF
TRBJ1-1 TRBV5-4 CASSQSPNTEAFF
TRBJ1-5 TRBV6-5 CASKVGPGNQPQHF
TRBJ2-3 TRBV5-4 CASSLPQGTVDTQYF
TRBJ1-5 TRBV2 CASMGRATSYQPQHF
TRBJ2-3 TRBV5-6 CASSTGTGKSTDTQYF
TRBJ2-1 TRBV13 CASSPETSGGSYNEQFF
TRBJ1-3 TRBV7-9 CASSLGSAGNTIYF
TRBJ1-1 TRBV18 CASSAGPYREAFF
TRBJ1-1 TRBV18 CASSPLPGGTEAFF
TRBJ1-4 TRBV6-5 CASSYFGTGGEKLFF
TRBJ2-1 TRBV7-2 CASSPGGAVKEFF
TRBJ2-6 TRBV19 CASSVQGYGANVLTF
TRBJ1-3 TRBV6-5 CASTWTFSGNTIYF
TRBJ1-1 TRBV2 CAGLRDKNTEAFF
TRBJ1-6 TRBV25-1 CASSYGQTAGESLHF
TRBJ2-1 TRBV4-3 CASSQSAPSGAYNEQFF
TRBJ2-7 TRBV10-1 CASGGTSGPYEQYF
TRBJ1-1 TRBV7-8 CASHTMNTEAFF
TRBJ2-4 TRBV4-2 CASSQAVAVTKNIQYF
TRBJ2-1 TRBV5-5 CASRPVESNEQFF
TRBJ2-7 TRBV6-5 CANGQGVPYEQYF
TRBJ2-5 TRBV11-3 CASSSGTSVGETQYF
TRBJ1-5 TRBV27 CASSQQGGNQPQHF
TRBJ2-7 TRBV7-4 CASGQNRSYEQYF
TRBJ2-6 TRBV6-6 CASSRRPGESGANVLTF
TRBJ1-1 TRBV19 CASSSRTGLDTEAFF
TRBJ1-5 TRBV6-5 CASSSVLSNQPQHF
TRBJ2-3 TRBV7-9 CASRLAGVTDTQYF
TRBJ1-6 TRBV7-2 CASSSLRTTVMNSPLHF
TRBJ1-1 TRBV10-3 CAISDGGVNTEAFF
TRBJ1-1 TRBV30 CAWRIGTGRSAFF
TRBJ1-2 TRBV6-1 CASSERFRRSGYTF
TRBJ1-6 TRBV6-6 CASSPRGQGEGSPLHF
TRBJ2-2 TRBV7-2 CASSLGGWTGELFF